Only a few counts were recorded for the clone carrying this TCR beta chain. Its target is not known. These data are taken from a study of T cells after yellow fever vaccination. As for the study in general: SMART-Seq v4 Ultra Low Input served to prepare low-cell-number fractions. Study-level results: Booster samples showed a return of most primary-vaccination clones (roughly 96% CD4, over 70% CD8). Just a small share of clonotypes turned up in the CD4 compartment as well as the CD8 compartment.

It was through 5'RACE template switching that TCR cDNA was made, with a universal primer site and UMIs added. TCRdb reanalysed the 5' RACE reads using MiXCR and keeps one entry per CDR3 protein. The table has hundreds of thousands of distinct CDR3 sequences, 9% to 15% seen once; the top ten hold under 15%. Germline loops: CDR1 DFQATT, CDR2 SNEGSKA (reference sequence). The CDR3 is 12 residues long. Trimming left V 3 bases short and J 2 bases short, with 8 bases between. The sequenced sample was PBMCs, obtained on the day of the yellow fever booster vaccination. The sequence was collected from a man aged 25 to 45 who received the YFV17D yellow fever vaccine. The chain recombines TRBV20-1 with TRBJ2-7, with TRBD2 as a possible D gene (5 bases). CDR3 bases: TGCAGTGCTAGCGGGGATACCTACGAGCAGTACTTC. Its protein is CSASGDTYEQYF.